This T cell receptor beta chain was sequenced for a study of control samples from healthy donors and cancer patients. The assay was immunoSEQ multiplex PCR, and TCRdb's table has in-frame clones only and misses some. The sample holds 100,000 to 150,000 clones; more than 80% are singletons and the top ten take 2% to 3%. This clone was observed once. The junction had 4 bases not matched to a gene; V was cut back by 0 bases and J by 5 bases. CDR1 LGHNA and CDR2 YNFKEQ come from the germline V gene. The CDR3 covers 15 residues. The sequencing input was blood. This clonotype was sampled from a man aged 40-49 years in good health. The chain employs TRBV4-2 and TRBJ1-5, with 7 bases fitting TRBD1. As DNA, the CDR3 is TGTGCCAGCAGCCAAGATACAGGGGACTATCAGCCCCAGCATTTT. Translated, it gives CASSQDTGDYQPQHF.